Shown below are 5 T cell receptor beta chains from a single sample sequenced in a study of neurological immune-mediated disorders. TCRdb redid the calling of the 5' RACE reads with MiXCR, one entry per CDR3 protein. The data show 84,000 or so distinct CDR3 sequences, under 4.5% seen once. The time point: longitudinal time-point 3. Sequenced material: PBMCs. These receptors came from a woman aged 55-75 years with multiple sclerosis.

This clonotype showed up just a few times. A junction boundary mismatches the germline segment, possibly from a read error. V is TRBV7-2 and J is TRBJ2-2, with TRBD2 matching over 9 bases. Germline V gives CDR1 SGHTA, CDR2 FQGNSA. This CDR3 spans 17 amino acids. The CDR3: CASSYSRGLANTGELLF. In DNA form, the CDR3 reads TGTGCCAGCAGCTACTCTCGGGGACTAGCCAACACCGGGGAGCTGCTTTTT.

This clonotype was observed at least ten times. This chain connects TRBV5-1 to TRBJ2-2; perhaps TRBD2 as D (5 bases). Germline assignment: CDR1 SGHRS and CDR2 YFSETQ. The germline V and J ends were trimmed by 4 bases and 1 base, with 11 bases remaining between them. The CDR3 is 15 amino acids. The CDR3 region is CASSPTTGNTGELFF. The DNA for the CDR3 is TGCGCCAGCAGCCCGACTACGGGGAACACCGGGGAGCTGTTTTTT.

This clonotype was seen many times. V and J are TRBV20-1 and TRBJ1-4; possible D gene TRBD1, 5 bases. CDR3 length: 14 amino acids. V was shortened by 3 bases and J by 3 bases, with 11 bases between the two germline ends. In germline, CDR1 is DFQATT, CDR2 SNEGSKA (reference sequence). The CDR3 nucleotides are TGCAGTGCTAGGGTTCCGGGGCCTAATGAAAAACTGTTTTTT. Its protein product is CSARVPGPNEKLFF.

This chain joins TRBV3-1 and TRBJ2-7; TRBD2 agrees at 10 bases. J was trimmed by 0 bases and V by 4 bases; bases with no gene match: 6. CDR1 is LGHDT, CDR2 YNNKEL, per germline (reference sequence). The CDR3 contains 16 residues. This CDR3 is CASSLSGGRSSYEQYF. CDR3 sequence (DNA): TGTGCCAGCAGCCTTAGCGGGGGGCGAAGCTCCTACGAGCAGTACTTC.

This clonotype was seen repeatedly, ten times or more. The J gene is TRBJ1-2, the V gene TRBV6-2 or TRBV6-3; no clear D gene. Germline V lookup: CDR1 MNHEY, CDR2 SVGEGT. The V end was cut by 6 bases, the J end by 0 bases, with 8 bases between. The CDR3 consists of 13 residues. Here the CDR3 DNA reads TGTGCCAGCAGGGACGGAGCTAACTATGGCTACACCTTC. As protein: CASRDGANYGYTF.